A single sample gave rise to the 20 T cell receptor beta chains below, sequenced in a study of T cell responses to AZD1222 COVID-19 vaccine (dated by TCRdb to the early 2020s). The time point tag for this specimen amounts to: baseline before first vaccination. The library relied on the immunoSEQ multiplex PCR assay. The clones in this table, taken by TCRdb from immuneACCESS, are in-frame only. Not every clone is retained; where verified, under half of the shortfall comes from an unresolved V gene, and the cause of the rest is unknown. Here the sample has 130,000 or so clones; roughly nine tenths occur a single time. Approximately 1.6% of the sample rests with the top ten. The material was peripheral blood, obtained on day 0 of AZD1222 vaccination. The origin of the receptors is an adult in good health.

In DNA form, the CDR3 reads TGCGCCAGCACGTCTACGCGGGATTACAATGAGCAGTTCTTC. Residues: CASTSTRDYNEQFF. The gene calls are TRBV10-2 and TRBJ2-1, with D perhaps TRBD2 (6 bases). CDR1 and CDR2 from the germline V gene are WSHSY and SAAADI. The CDR3 extends over 14 amino acids. The V and J ends lost 7 bases and 4 bases respectively, with 14 bases between them.

The chain recombines TRBV4-1 with TRBJ1-2, with 11 bases that match TRBD1. This CDR3 is built from 17 residues. CDR1 is MGHRA and CDR2 is YSYEKL in the germline V gene. With V trimmed by 0 bases and J by 3 bases, 6 bases remained unmatched. The CDR3 is CASSQERDRGTYYGYTF. CDR3 bases: TGCGCCAGCAGCCAAGAAAGGGACAGGGGGACCTACTATGGCTACACCTTC.

The J gene is TRBJ1-1, the V gene TRBV7-2, with a tentative D call TRBD1 (5 bases). V was trimmed by 2 bases and J by 2 bases, leaving 12 bases between them. CDR1 and CDR2 from the germline V gene are SGHTA and FQGNSA. The length of the CDR3 is 15 residues. CDR3 amino acids: CASSLKQVFNTEAFF. The CDR3 region has the DNA TGTGCCAGCAGCTTAAAACAGGTCTTCAACACTGAAGCTTTCTTT.

J is TRBJ1-5 and V is TRBV18; a possible D gene is TRBD1 (5 bases). CDR1 and CDR2 from the germline V gene are KGHSH and LQKENI. The length of the CDR3 is 15 residues. V was pared by 3 bases and J by 1 base, with 10 bases between. The CDR3 sequence is CASSPLGPSNQPQHF. The DNA for the CDR3 is TGTGCCAGCTCACCGTTGGGGCCGAGCAATCAGCCCCAGCATTTT.

CDR3 coding DNA: TGTGCCAGCATCCTGCCTAGCCGGGACAGAAACACTGAAGCTTTCTTT. Translation: CASILPSRDRNTEAFF. This rearrangement joins TRBV21-1 to TRBJ1-1; the table's D call, TRBD1, has no DNA check behind it. TRBV21-1 is designated a pseudogene. There are 16 residues in the CDR3.

The chain carries TRBV29-1 and TRBJ1-5, with a possible D match to TRBD1 (6 bases). Trimming pared 3 bases from V and 4 bases from J, leaving 10 bases between. CDR1 and CDR2 (germline): SQVTM, ANQGSEA. This CDR3 has 13 residues. In DNA, the CDR3 is TGCAGCGTTGAGGACAGCTCGAATCAGCCCCAGCATTTT. Its protein is CSVEDSSNQPQHF.

The chain recombines TRBV19 with TRBJ1-5; 7 bases are shared with TRBD1. The germline V gene has CDR1 LNHDA and CDR2 SQIVND (reference sequence). There are 15 residues in the CDR3. After removal of 3 bases from V and 2 bases from J, the junction contained 4 bases not matched to a gene. This CDR3 reads CASSIGQVGNQPQHF. CDR3 nucleotides: TGTGCCAGTAGTATTGGACAGGTTGGCAATCAGCCCCAGCATTTT.

The chain couples TRBV5-5 to TRBJ2-1; D tentatively fits TRBD1 or TRBD2 (5 bases each). Per the germline V gene, CDR1 is SGHKS and CDR2 is YYEKEE (reference sequence). The CDR3 is made up of 15 amino acids. V was shortened by 4 bases and J by 7 bases, with 18 bases between the two germline ends. CDR3 region: CASSHAGGMINEQFF. In DNA, the CDR3 is TGTGCCAGCAGCCATGCTGGGGGAATGATTAATGAGCAGTTCTTC.

V usage is TRBV13 and J usage is TRBJ2-1, with TRBD2 identical over 12 bases. This CDR3 has 15 residues. The V gene end was trimmed by 4 bases and the J gene end by 4 bases; junction bases not matched to a gene: 2. The germline V gene has CDR1 PRHDT and CDR2 FYEKMQ (reference sequence). CDR3 nucleotides: TGTGCCAGCAGCTCACTAGCGGGGGGATACAATGAGCAGTTCTTC. Its protein is CASSSLAGGYNEQFF. Variable domain in full (rest from reference TRBV13 and TRBJ2-1): AAGVIQSPRHLIKEKRETATLKCYPIPRHDTVYWYQQGPGQDPQFLISFYEKMQSDKGSIPDRFSAQQFSDYHSELNMSSLELGDSALYFCASSSLAGGYNEQFFGPGTRLTVL.

This chain uses TRBV27 with TRBJ2-7; D call uncertain. V lost 3 bases, J lost 0 bases, and 9 bases lay in between. This CDR3 comprises 14 residues. The germline V gene has CDR1 MNHEY and CDR2 SMNVEV (reference sequence). CDR3 sequence (DNA): TGTGCCAGCAGTTTGAAAAGAGTCTCCTACGAGCAGTACTTC. Residues: CASSLKRVSYEQYF.

The chain combines TRBV5-6 with TRBJ2-1; D not certain. The CDR3 loop spans 16 amino acids. V was pared by 2 bases and J by 5 bases, with 17 bases between. CDR1 is SGHDT, CDR2 YYEEEE, per germline. CDR3 nucleotides: TGTGCCAGCAGCTTAACTCCGGCAGAACAAGACAATGAGCAGTTCTTC. It specifies CASSLTPAEQDNEQFF.

V gene TRBV6-2 or TRBV6-3 combines with J gene TRBJ1-2, with D possibly TRBD1 on 6 matching bases. Germline-derived CDR1 and CDR2 are MNHEY and SVGEGT. This CDR3 is 14 amino acids long. With 4 bases removed from V and 8 bases from J, the gap between germline ends came to 17 bases. CDR3 residues: CASSFSGDILGYTF. In nucleotides, the CDR3 is TGTGCCAGCAGTTTTTCAGGGGATATTCTCGGCTACACCTTC.

J is TRBJ2-2 and V is TRBV7-2, with TRBD2 matching over 7 bases. CDR3 length: 15 residues. Germline assignment: CDR1 SGHTA and CDR2 FQGNSA. With 2 bases clipped from V and 5 bases from J, the junction kept 5 bases outside the gene matches. CDR3 sequence (DNA): TGTGCCAGCAGCTTAAGCCCTAGCGGAACCGGGGAGCTGTTTTTT. This encodes CASSLSPSGTGELFF.

The chain recombines TRBV4-2 with TRBJ1-1; no clear D gene. The CDR3 spans 15 residues. V gave up 0 bases and J gave up 3 bases, with 11 bases separating them. CDR1 and CDR2 (germline): LGHNA, YNFKEQ. CDR3 nucleotide sequence: TGTGCCAGCAGCCAAGATTGGCGGATGGACACTGAAGCTTTCTTT. It specifies CASSQDWRMDTEAFF.

The chain couples TRBV3-1 (or the pseudogene TRBV3-2) to TRBJ2-3, with TRBD2 as a possible D gene (7 bases). The ends were cut back, 4 bases at V and 3 bases at J, with 17 bases in the middle. CDR1 and CDR2 (germline): LGHDT, YNNKEL (reference sequence). This CDR3 spans 16 amino acids. The CDR3, as DNA: TGTGCCAGCAGCCCGAGGGGGGGCAGGGGAACAGATACGCAGTATTTT. Protein product: CASSPRGGRGTDTQYF.

This chain joins TRBV4-2 and TRBJ2-2; 7 nucleotides line up with TRBD1. V was pared by 0 bases and J by 3 bases, with 4 bases of the junction left unmatched. CDR1 is LGHNA and CDR2 is YNFKEQ in the germline V gene. This CDR3 comprises 16 residues. CDR3 sequence: CASSQDYRGDTGELFF. CDR3 nucleotide sequence: TGTGCCAGCAGCCAAGATTACAGGGGTGACACCGGGGAGCTGTTTTTT.

The J gene is TRBJ1-2, the V gene TRBV2; D not certain. The CDR3 is 14 amino acids. Trimming cost V 7 bases and J 3 bases, with 15 bases left between them. Germline CDR1 is SNHLY and CDR2 is FYNNEI. CDR3 sequence: CASTSSQAYYGYTF. The CDR3 coding sequence is TGTGCCAGCACTTCCAGCCAAGCATACTATGGCTACACCTTC.

The chain joins TRBV7-8 to TRBJ1-1; the D is unclear. CDR3 size: 13 residues. CDR1 and CDR2 (germline): SGHVS, FQNEAQ. Trimming left V 2 bases short and J 6 bases short, with 10 bases between. The CDR3 nucleotides are TGTGCCAGCAGCTTAAGTGGGTCTTCTGAAGCTTTCTTT. Protein sequence: CASSLSGSSEAFF.

This clone appeared once. J is TRBJ2-5 and V is TRBV24-1; 7 bases map to TRBD2. V shed 3 bases and J 0 bases; nucleotides not matched to a gene: 3. This CDR3 contains 15 residues. Germline CDR1 is KGHDR and CDR2 is SFDVKD. In DNA, the CDR3 is TGTGCCACCAGTGATCCCCGGGGGGACCAAGAGACCCAGTACTTC. Its protein is CATSDPRGDQETQYF.

The gene calls are TRBV27 and TRBJ1-1, with a weak D call TRBD1 (5 bases). This CDR3 region has 14 residues. Germline V gene lookup returns CDR1 MNHEY and CDR2 SMNVEV (reference sequence). V was pared by 4 bases and J by 2 bases, with 11 bases between. The CDR3 loop is CASSWQGLNTEAFF. CDR3 DNA: TGTGCCAGCAGTTGGCAGGGCCTAAACACTGAAGCTTTCTTT.